This T cell receptor beta chain was captured in a study of T-cell memory formation after mild COVID-19. This clonotype turned up a few times. Germline V CDR1 and CDR2: LNHDA, SQIVND (reference sequence). There are 14 residues in the CDR3. V gave up 6 bases and J gave up 0 bases, with 11 bases separating them. Each CDR3 protein gets one entry after TCRdb re-called the 5' RACE reads with MiXCR. The sample contains about 200,000 distinct CDR3 sequences, 7.5% to 10% of which appear only once. This clonotype was obtained from a man between 18 and 35 years old who had mild COVID-19 (a few samples of this study predate the infection). Cell type and time point are not known. Sequenced: PBMCs or a T cell subset sorted from them (not recorded which). The chain employs TRBV19 and TRBJ1-1; D possibly corresponds to TRBD1 (5 bases). For the CDR3, the DNA is TGTGCCAGTAGCACCGACAGACTGAACACTGAAGCTTTCTTT. This encodes CASSTDRLNTEAFF.